The 4 T cell receptor beta chains reported below all come from one sample, sequenced in a study of T cell changes during pregnancy in multiple sclerosis. Clones were sequenced by immunoSEQ multiplex PCR, and TCRdb holds only the in-frame ones, with some missing. This repertoire shows around 56,000 clones, 70% to 90% found once; its top ten account for about 0.4%. Sequences were derived from CD4+ T cells from peripheral blood mononuclear cells, sampled in the third trimester of pregnancy. These receptors were obtained from a female donor with multiple sclerosis, enrolled in a pregnancy study.

The chain's CDR3 is CASSYSAVGTEAFF. CDR3 nucleotide sequence: TGTGCCAGCAGTTACTCGGCGGTGGGCACTGAAGCTTTCTTT. V is TRBV6-5 and J is TRBJ1-1; D remains unclear. Germline V CDR1 and CDR2: MNHEY, SVGAGI. This CDR3 spans 14 amino acids. V was cut by 0 bases and J by 4 bases, with 9 bases left in between.

The rearrangement links TRBV11-2 to TRBJ2-3; D perhaps matches TRBD2 (5 bases). Germline V lookup: CDR1 SGHAT, CDR2 FQNNGV. This CDR3 region has 13 residues. V shed 3 bases and J shed 4 bases, with 8 bases lying between them. CDR3 in DNA: TGTGCCAGCAGCTTCATGGAGGCAGATACGCAGTATTTT. It specifies CASSFMEADTQYF. Full variable domain (remainder filled in from reference TRBV11-2 and TRBJ2-3): EAGVAQSPRYKIIEKRQSVAFWCNPISGHATLYWYQQILGQGPKLLIQFQNNGVVDDSQLPKDRFSAERLKGVDSTLKIQPAKLEDSAVYLCASSFMEADTQYFGPGTRLTVL.

This clone was observed once. The J gene is TRBJ1-2, the V gene TRBV7-9, with 8 nucleotides matching TRBD1. Germline-derived CDR1 and CDR2 are SEHNR and FQNEAQ (reference sequence). The length of the CDR3 is 14 residues. The junction had 9 bases not matched to a gene; V was cut back by 5 bases and J by 7 bases. The CDR3: CASSDITDRVGYTF. CDR3 bases: TGTGCCAGCAGCGATATAACGGACAGGGTTGGCTACACCTTC. Drawing the rest from reference TRBV7-9 and TRBJ1-2, the complete variable domain is DTGVSQNPRHKITKRGQNVTFRCDPISEHNRLYWYRQTLGQGPEFLTYFQNEAQLEKSRLLSDRFSAERPKGSFSTLEIQRTEQGDSAMYLCASSDITDRVGYTFGSGTRLTVV.

This clone has just one count. One junction end does not reproduce the germline sequence, and a read error may be involved. The sample contains more than one DNA sequence encoding this CDR3. The V gene is TRBV6-5, the J gene TRBJ1-2, with 8 bases fitting TRBD1. Germline V CDR1 and CDR2: MNHEY, SVGAGI. The CDR3 is 13 residues long. The CDR3 bases are TGTGCTAGCAGCCCCGGGACAGGTCGCACCTACACCTTC. Translated: CASSPGTGRTYTF.